Reported below is one T cell receptor beta chain. Trimming took 6 bases from V and 0 from J, leaving 12 bases between them. This CDR3 spans 15 amino acids. In germline, CDR1 is MNHEY, CDR2 SVGAGI. The naive CD8 population came from CD45RO-negative cells selected for CCR7, without terminally differentiated effector memory CD45RA+ cells. The entry originates in a study of shared clonotypes between healthy human individuals. At the level of the study: CD8 memory received one plate per donor, CD8 naive two, CD4 memory three and CD4 naive three.

The repertoire was sequenced with immunoSEQ multiplex PCR; TCRdb's copy has only in-frame clones and lacks some. In the table there are hundreds of thousands of clones, about 90% of which are singletons. The chain is built from TRBV6-5 and TRBJ1-3, with no clear D. The receptor's source is a young man in good health. The sample consisted of naive CD8+ T cells sorted from blood. The CDR3: CASSPTGLSGNTIYF. CDR3 sequence (DNA): TGTGCCAGCAGCCCCACGGGTCTCTCTGGAAACACCATATATTTT.